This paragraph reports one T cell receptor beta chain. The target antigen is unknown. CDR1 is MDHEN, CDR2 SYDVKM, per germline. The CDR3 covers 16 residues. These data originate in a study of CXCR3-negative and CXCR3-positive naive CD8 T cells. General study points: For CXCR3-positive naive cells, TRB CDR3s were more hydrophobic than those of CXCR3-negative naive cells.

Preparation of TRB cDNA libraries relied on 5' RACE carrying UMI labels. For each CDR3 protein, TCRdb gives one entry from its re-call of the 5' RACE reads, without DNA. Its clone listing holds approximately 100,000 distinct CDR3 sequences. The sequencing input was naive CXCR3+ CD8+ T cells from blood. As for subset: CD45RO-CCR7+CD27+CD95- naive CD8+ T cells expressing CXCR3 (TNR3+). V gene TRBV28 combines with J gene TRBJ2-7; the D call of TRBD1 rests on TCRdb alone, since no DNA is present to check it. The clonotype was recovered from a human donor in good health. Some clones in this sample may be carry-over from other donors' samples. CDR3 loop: CASSPPPRDRSYEQYF.